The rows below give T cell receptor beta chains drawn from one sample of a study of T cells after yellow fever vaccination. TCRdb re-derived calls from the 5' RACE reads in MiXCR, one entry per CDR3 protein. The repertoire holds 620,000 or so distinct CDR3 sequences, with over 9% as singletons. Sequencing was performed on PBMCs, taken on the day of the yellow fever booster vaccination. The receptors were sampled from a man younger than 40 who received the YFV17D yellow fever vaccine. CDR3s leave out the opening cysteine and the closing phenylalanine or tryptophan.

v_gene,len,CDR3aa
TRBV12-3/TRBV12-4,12,ASSDSGQGIGYT
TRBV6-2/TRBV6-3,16,ASTSGLGEAYPTDTQY
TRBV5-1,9,ASSGNRGQY
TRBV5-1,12,ASSHTKNFNEQF
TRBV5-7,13,ASSLGRGRINEQF
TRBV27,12,ASSFVKPSNEQF
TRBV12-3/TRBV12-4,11,ASSFGLEYQAF
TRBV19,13,ASSPMRASYNEQF
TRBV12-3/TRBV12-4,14,ASSFTSGMEEDEAF
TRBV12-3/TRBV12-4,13,ASSYGQGLWETQY
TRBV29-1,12,SVPTEGTYNEQF
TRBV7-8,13,ASSPTPGRNYGYT
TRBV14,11,ASSHNRAGEQF
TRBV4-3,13,ASSQDLLETYEQY
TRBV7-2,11,ASRSQTGAEQY
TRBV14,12,ASSQDSAGLEQY
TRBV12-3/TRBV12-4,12,ASSPIGPGDEQF
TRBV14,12,ASSPPSYRAEAF
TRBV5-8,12,ASSLRGGLDTQY
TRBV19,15,ASSIVGLGQGDDEQY
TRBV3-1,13,ASSRPPPGTAKLF
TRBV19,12,ASSAGTTNEKLF
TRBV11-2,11,ASSRDRSGGYT
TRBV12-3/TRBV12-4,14,VSSLGQREYTGELF
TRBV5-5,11,ASSNRVDNEQF
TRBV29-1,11,STRGGLNTEAF
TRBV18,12,ASSQGTSGETQY
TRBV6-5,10,ASSYSKYEQF
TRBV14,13,ASSPLAGGDNEQF
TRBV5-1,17,ASSPPGLAGGQTYNEQF
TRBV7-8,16,ASSLAPGTSGRGETQY
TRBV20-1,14,SAARALSGRPYEQY
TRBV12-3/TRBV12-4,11,ASTTGGLYEQY
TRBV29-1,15,SVGPLNPSGLVNEQF
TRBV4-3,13,ASSQDHRGQETQY
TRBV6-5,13,ASSYSRSAANVLT
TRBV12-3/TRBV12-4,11,AIRTSGIGTQY
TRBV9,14,ASSVAGLAGAYEQY
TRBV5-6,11,ASSSEVGGEQF
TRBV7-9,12,ASRKVGEKDTQY
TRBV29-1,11,SVILDRYNEQF
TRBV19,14,ARKPGQDNPNYGYT
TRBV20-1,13,SAYYPGKDGNTIY